This T cell receptor (beta chain) is drawn from a study of identifying expanded T cells in peripheral blood. Some clones are missing from TCRdb's copy, which holds only in-frame ones; the method was immunoSEQ multiplex PCR. The sample shows some 81,000 clones, approximately 85% of them seen only once. This CDR3 contains 15 residues. V lost 5 bases and J lost 3, with 14 bases in between. Germline assignment: CDR1 MNHEY and CDR2 SVGAGI. The genes are TRBV6-5 and TRBJ2-1, with D possibly called TRBD1 or TRBD2 (7 bases each). The clonotype originates from a person aged 18 to 70 in good health. The sample consisted of blood. The CDR3 bases are TGTGCCAGCAGTCACACAGGGGAGGGCTACAATGAGCAGTTCTTC. It codes for CASSHTGEGYNEQFF.